These 20 T cell receptor beta chains came from one sample sequenced in a study of identical twins. TCRdb redid the calling of the 5' RACE reads with MiXCR, one entry per CDR3 protein. The profile shows roughly 1.6 million distinct CDR3 sequences, under 35% of them singletons. The sequenced sample consisted of cord blood. The receptors shown here come from a newborn girl in good health.

This clonotype was seen a handful of times. This chain connects TRBV4-1 to TRBJ1-5; perhaps TRBD1 as D (5 bases). The germline V gene has CDR1 MGHRA and CDR2 YSYEKL. The CDR3 is made up of 16 amino acids. Trimming stripped 1 base from V and 5 bases from J, with 15 bases between. The CDR3 spells CASSQGHSGSHQPQHF. CDR3 nucleotide sequence: TGCGCCAGCAGCCAAGGTCATTCAGGGAGTCATCAGCCCCAGCATTTT.

A remark on this clonotype: It may be a read error: a sequence one base away is much more abundant. The V gene is TRBV4-2, the J gene TRBJ2-2; D unresolved. Trimming cost V 2 bases and J 4 bases, with 2 bases left between them. The CDR3 covers 12 residues. The germline V gene encodes CDR1 LGHNA and CDR2 YNFKEQ. The CDR3 loop is CASSQPTGELFF. The CDR3 DNA reads TGTGCCAGCAGCCAACCCACCGGGGAGCTGTTTTTT.

V gene TRBV20-1 combines with J gene TRBJ2-1; 10 nucleotides agree with TRBD2. The CDR3 is 14 residues long. Germline CDR1 DFQATT, CDR2 SNEGSKA (reference sequence). The ends lost 3 bases at V and 6 bases at J; junction bases unmatched: 5. DNA for the CDR3: TGCAGTGCTAGGCCGGGACTAGCGATCAATGAGCAGTTCTTC. Translation gives CSARPGLAINEQFF.

The chain couples TRBV12-3 or TRBV12-4 to TRBJ1-2; 9 bases are shared with TRBD1. The V gene end was trimmed by 3 bases and the J gene end by 7 bases; junction bases not matched to a gene: 3. The CDR3 totals 13 residues. CDR3 in amino acids: CASSFDRGSGYTF. The CDR3 region has the DNA TGTGCCAGCAGTTTCGACAGGGGGTCTGGCTACACCTTC.

The J gene is TRBJ1-4, the V gene TRBV12-3 or TRBV12-4; 9 nucleotides line up with TRBD1. The CDR3 loop spans 15 amino acids. The trim removed 5 bases at V and 8 bases at J, leaving 9 bases unmatched. The CDR3, as DNA: TGTGCCAGCAGTCCGGACAGGGGTTGGGGGGAAAAACTGTTTTTT. Residues: CASSPDRGWGEKLFF.

This chain uses TRBV20-1 with TRBJ2-1; D assignment may be TRBD1 or TRBD2 (5 bases each). CDR3 size: 14 residues. The germline V and J ends were trimmed by 3 bases and 12 bases, with 21 bases remaining between them. In germline, CDR1 is DFQATT, CDR2 SNEGSKA (reference sequence). Written as DNA, the CDR3 is TGCAGTGCTAGGAGGCTAAAGTACGGGACGAGGCAGTTCTTC. It specifies CSARRLKYGTRQFF.

This clonotype was seen repeatedly, ten times or more. The CDR3 DNA is TGTGCCAGCAGCCAAGAAGCGCCGGGACTGAAATTCTACGAGCAGTACTTC. It yields the protein CASSQEAPGLKFYEQYF. The chain combines TRBV4-2 with TRBJ2-7; a possible D gene is TRBD2 (6 bases). Trimming stripped 0 bases from V and 3 bases from J, with 18 bases between. CDR1 LGHNA and CDR2 YNFKEQ come from the germline V gene. The CDR3 is 17 amino acids.

The J gene is TRBJ2-2, the V gene TRBV5-5, with D tentatively TRBD2 (7 bases). The CDR3 has 16 residues. Germline CDR1 reads SGHKS; CDR2 reads YYEKEE (reference sequence). Deletions cut 1 base from V and 2 bases from J, with 12 bases between. CDR3 in amino acids: CASSLFGGRNTGELFF. Written as DNA, the CDR3 is TGTGCCAGCAGCTTGTTCGGGGGGCGCAACACCGGGGAGCTGTTTTTT.

This chain connects TRBV5-1 to TRBJ2-7; perhaps D is TRBD1 or TRBD2 (5 bases each). Germline V lookup: CDR1 SGHRS, CDR2 YFSETQ. The CDR3 is 15 amino acids. V was trimmed by 4 bases and J by 1 base, leaving 15 bases between them. The CDR3 region has the DNA TGCGCCAGCAGCCTCCCGGGGCCCATATCCTACGAGCAGTACTTC. It specifies CASSLPGPISYEQYF. Complete variable domain (other parts from reference TRBV5-1 and TRBJ2-7): KAGVTQTPRYLIKTRGQQVTLSCSPISGHRSVSWYQQTPGQGLQFLFEYFSETQRNKGNFPGRFSGRQFSNSRSEMNVSTLELGDSALYLCASSLPGPISYEQYFGPGTRLTVT.

The chain uses TRBV10-3 and TRBJ2-1; TRBD2 matches at 9 bases. The CDR3 length is 13 residues. Trimming cost V 6 bases and J 6 bases; bases outside gene matches: 3. CDR1 is ENHRY and CDR2 is SYGVKD in the germline V gene. In nucleotides, the CDR3 is TGTGCCATCAGCCCGACTAGCGGCAATGAGCAGTTCTTC. It codes for CAISPTSGNEQFF.

The CDR3 sequence is CAISAGGLAGSSTDTQYF. The CDR3 DNA sequence: TGTGCCATCAGTGCTGGGGGACTAGCGGGGTCTAGCACAGATACGCAGTATTTT. The V gene is TRBV10-3, the J gene TRBJ2-3; 13 bases are a match to TRBD2. Per the germline V gene, CDR1 is ENHRY and CDR2 is SYGVKD. The V segment lost 4 bases and the J segment 0 bases; nucleotides outside the gene matches: 7. The CDR3 consists of 18 residues.

This clonotype was picked up a small number of times. This chain links TRBV12-3 or TRBV12-4 with TRBJ1-2; D might be TRBD1 (5 bases). V was cut by 1 base and J by 1 base, with 16 bases left in between. The CDR3 is made up of 17 amino acids. The CDR3 loop reads CASSLGQGRGVNYGYTF. The CDR3 nucleotides are TGTGCCAGCAGTTTAGGTCAAGGCCGGGGGGTTAACTATGGCTACACCTTC.

This clonotype was picked up a small number of times. The chain couples TRBV11-2 to TRBJ2-1; D tentatively reads TRBD1 or TRBD2 (5 bases each). Germline lookup yields CDR1 SGHAT and CDR2 FQNNGV. The CDR3 is 18 amino acids. V was cut by 1 base and J by 4 bases, with 20 bases left in between. The CDR3 DNA reads TGTGCCAGCAGCTTAGTCCCATTTTGGGGGACCGCTTACAATGAGCAGTTCTTC. Its protein is CASSLVPFWGTAYNEQFF.

The chain combines TRBV11-2 with TRBJ2-5; TRBD1 matches at 10 bases. With the DNA end fitting TRBJ2-7 better, the J assignment may be wrong. The CDR3 covers 16 residues. Per germline, CDR1 SGHAT and CDR2 FQNNGV. CDR3: CASSLPKTGGPYEQYF. CDR3 DNA: TGTGCCAGCAGCTTACCCAAGACAGGGGGCCCCTACGAGCAGTACTTC.

This chain joins TRBV11-2 and TRBJ1-2; D is uncertain. This CDR3 contains 11 residues. With 4 bases removed from V and 8 bases from J, the gap between germline ends came to 8 bases. Looked up from germline, CDR1 is SGHAT and CDR2 is FQNNGV. For the CDR3, the DNA is TGTGCCAGCAGCTCCGCATCCGGCTACACCTTC. Translating gives CASSSASGYTF.

The chain combines TRBV12-5 with TRBJ2-2; no firm D call. Deletions cut 5 bases from V and 6 bases from J, with 10 bases between. The CDR3 totals 13 residues. The V gene's germline CDR1 is LGHNT and CDR2 FRNRAP. The CDR3 here is CASGTTGAGELFF. The CDR3 DNA is TGTGCTAGTGGTACCACGGGCGCCGGGGAGCTGTTTTTT.

This clonotype has a handful of counts. The chain uses TRBV7-2 and TRBJ2-1, with 7 positions matching TRBD2. The ends lost 6 bases at V and 7 bases at J; junction bases unmatched: 9. This CDR3 has 14 residues. Germline CDR1 SGHTA, CDR2 FQGNSA. CDR3 DNA: TGTGCCAGCAGGGGAGGGCCGTACAAAAATGAGCAGTTCTTC. As protein: CASRGGPYKNEQFF.

V is TRBV11-2 and J is TRBJ2-1; either TRBD1 or TRBD2 may supply D (5 bases each). Trimming removed 5 bases at V and 3 bases at J, with 20 bases between. This CDR3 region has 17 residues. CDR1 SGHAT and CDR2 FQNNGV come from the germline V gene. The DNA of the CDR3 is TGTGCCAGCAGCCCGGGACCGGGTGAAGTGGGCTACAATGAGCAGTTCTTC. This translates into CASSPGPGEVGYNEQFF.

This clonotype occurred a few times. This rearrangement joins TRBV10-3 to TRBJ2-3, with TRBD2 as a possible D gene (5 bases). The CDR3 contains 14 residues. Looked up from germline, CDR1 is ENHRY and CDR2 is SYGVKD. Trimming removed 7 bases at V and 0 bases at J, with 11 bases between. Here the CDR3 reads CAIKAASSTDTQYF. In nucleotides, the CDR3 is TGTGCCATCAAAGCGGCTAGTAGCACAGATACGCAGTATTTT.

This chain joins TRBV20-1 and TRBJ2-7, with a weak D call TRBD1 (6 bases). Deletions cut 4 bases from V and 7 bases from J, with 23 bases between. CDR3 size: 15 residues. In germline, CDR1 is DFQATT, CDR2 SNEGSKA (reference sequence). This chain's CDR3 is CSAISPQGIHNEQYF. CDR3 nucleotides: TGCAGTGCTATTTCCCCCCAGGGGATACACAATGAGCAGTACTTC.